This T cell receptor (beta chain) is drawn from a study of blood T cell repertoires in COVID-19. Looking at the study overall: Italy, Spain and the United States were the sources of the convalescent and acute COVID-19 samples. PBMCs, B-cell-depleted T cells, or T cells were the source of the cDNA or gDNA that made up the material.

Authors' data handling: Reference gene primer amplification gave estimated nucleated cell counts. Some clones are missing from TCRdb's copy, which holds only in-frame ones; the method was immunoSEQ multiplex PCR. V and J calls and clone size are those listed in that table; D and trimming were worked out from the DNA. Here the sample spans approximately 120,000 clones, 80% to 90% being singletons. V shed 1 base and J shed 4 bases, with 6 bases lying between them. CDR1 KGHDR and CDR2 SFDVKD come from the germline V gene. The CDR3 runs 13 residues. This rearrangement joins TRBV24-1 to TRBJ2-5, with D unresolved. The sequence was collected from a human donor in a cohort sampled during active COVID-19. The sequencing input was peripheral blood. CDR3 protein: CATSDFPRETQYF. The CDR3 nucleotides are TGTGCCACCAGTGATTTCCCGCGAGAGACCCAGTACTTC.